These 16 T cell receptor beta chains share one sample of origin, sequenced in a study of siplizumab effects on memory and regulatory T cells. This table comes from immunoSEQ multiplex PCR, and its TCRdb copy is limited to in-frame clones, with some not included. The sample records some 62,000 clones, 79% being singletons. Sequenced: memory CD4+ T cells sorted from blood. These receptors came from a human donor in good health.

This clone showed up just a few times. The chain couples TRBV29-1 to TRBJ1-1; TRBD1 might be the D (5 bases). Germline CDR1 and CDR2: SQVTM and ANQGSEA. This CDR3 region has 10 residues. DNA of the CDR3: TGCGCCGCGGGGCAGAATGAAGCTTTCTTT. This encodes CAAGQNEAFF.

This chain connects TRBV29-1 to TRBJ1-4, with 9 nucleotides matching TRBD1. Trimming took 4 bases from V and 0 from J; bases not matched to a gene: 15. Germline CDR1 SQVTM, CDR2 ANQGSEA. The CDR3 extends over 19 amino acids. CDR3 amino acids: CSVGGAGGQGPTTNEKLFF. CDR3 coding DNA: TGCAGCGTTGGAGGGGCGGGCGGACAGGGGCCCACAACTAATGAAAAACTGTTTTTT.

This chain connects TRBV28 to TRBJ1-4; D gene ambiguous. Germline-derived CDR1 and CDR2 are MDHEN and SYDVKM. This CDR3 is 16 amino acids long. V lost 5 bases, J lost 1 base, and 14 bases lay in between. The CDR3 nucleotides read TGTGCCAGCAGTCCGTGGAGGGTGGGAACTAATGAAAAACTGTTTTTT. This gives the protein CASSPWRVGTNEKLFF.

CDR3 in DNA: TGTGCCAGCAGTGAAGTCCTAACGGAAGCTTTCTTT. The encoded protein is CASSEVLTEAFF. The V and J genes are TRBV6-1 and TRBJ1-1; D gene unclear. CDR1 and CDR2 from the germline V gene are MNHNS and SASEGT. Between the trimmed V and J ends, which lost 1 base and 8 bases, there was a span of 8 bases. The CDR3 is 12 residues long.

The chain is built from TRBV18 and TRBJ2-3; 12 nucleotides match TRBD1. The J segment lost 3 bases and the V segment lost 6 bases, leaving 7 bases of the junction unmatched. The CDR3 loop spans 16 amino acids. Germline values: CDR1 KGHSH, CDR2 LQKENI. CDR3 in amino acids: CASSLGTGGRTDTQYF. The CDR3, as DNA: TGTGCCAGCTCCCTTGGGACAGGGGGCCGGACAGATACGCAGTATTTT.

The chain recombines TRBV28 with TRBJ1-6; 10 positions match TRBD1. Germline V CDR1 and CDR2: MDHEN, SYDVKM. V shed 6 bases, J shed 14 bases, and the junction held 10 bases outside the gene matches. The CDR3 is 14 amino acids. The CDR3 protein is CASSRGQGVLTLHF. The CDR3 nucleotides are TGTGCCAGCAGCCGAGGACAGGGGGTTCTGACCCTCCACTTT.

This chain joins TRBV19 and TRBJ2-5; D remains ambiguous. This CDR3 has 13 residues. In germline, CDR1 is LNHDA, CDR2 SQIVND (reference sequence). Trimming pared 2 bases from V and 5 bases from J, leaving 9 bases between. The CDR3 protein is CASSITRWETQYF. As DNA, the CDR3 is TGTGCCAGTAGTATAACGCGCTGGGAGACCCAGTACTTC.

V usage is TRBV2 and J usage is TRBJ2-1; the D call may be TRBD1 or TRBD2 (5 bases each). This CDR3 is built from 12 residues. Trimming removed 6 bases from V and 7 bases from J, with 10 bases in between. Germline CDR1 SNHLY, CDR2 FYNNEI. The CDR3 loop is CASSPRENEQFF. DNA for the CDR3: TGTGCCAGCAGCCCCAGGGAGAATGAGCAGTTCTTC.

This clone has only a few counts. The chain employs TRBV6-5 and TRBJ1-6, with 9 bases matching TRBD1. Germline values: CDR1 MNHEY, CDR2 SVGAGI. J gave up 6 bases and V 4 bases, and 1 base lay outside the gene matches. CDR3 size: 14 residues. CDR3 nucleotides: TGTGCCAGCAGTTGGACAGGGGCTAATTCACCCCTCCACTTT. Translated: CASSWTGANSPLHF.

The chain combines TRBV30 with TRBJ1-6; D ambiguous. The CDR3 spans 15 residues. V was pared by 0 bases and J by 5 bases, with 11 bases between. Germline loops: CDR1 GTSNPN, CDR2 SVGIG (reference sequence). The CDR3 spells CAWSVVDRDNSPLHF. The CDR3 DNA sequence: TGTGCCTGGAGTGTCGTGGACCGAGATAATTCACCCCTCCACTTT.

The V call is TRBV5-6, the J call TRBJ2-5; 8 nucleotides match TRBD2. The germline V gene has CDR1 SGHDT and CDR2 YYEEEE. Germline trimming cut 5 bases from V and 4 bases from J; bases unmatched to any gene: 4. CDR3 size: 13 residues. The CDR3 DNA is TGTGCCAGCAGTTTGACTAGCGTAGAGACCCAGTACTTC. Its protein product is CASSLTSVETQYF.

The chain combines TRBV5-1 with TRBJ2-7; 7 nucleotides match TRBD1. CDR1 is SGHRS, CDR2 YFSETQ, per germline. With V trimmed by 0 bases and J by 6 bases, 9 bases remained unmatched. This CDR3 is 15 amino acids long. For the CDR3, the DNA is TGCGCCAGCAGCTTGGTGGGGACAGAGGGCGGCGAGCAGTACTTC. Its translation: CASSLVGTEGGEQYF. Drawing the rest from reference TRBV5-1 and TRBJ2-7, the complete variable domain is KAGVTQTPRYLIKTRGQQVTLSCSPISGHRSVSWYQQTPGQGLQFLFEYFSETQRNKGNFPGRFSGRQFSNSRSEMNVSTLELGDSALYLCASSLVGTEGGEQYFGPGTRLTVT.

The chain couples TRBV10-2 to TRBJ2-1, with 11 bases identical to TRBD2. Germline V lookup: CDR1 WSHSY, CDR2 SAAADI. This CDR3 is 16 amino acids long. With 6 bases clipped from V and 3 bases from J, the junction kept 7 bases outside the gene matches. The CDR3 protein is CASRDRLAGGYNEQFF. The CDR3 DNA reads TGCGCCAGCAGGGACAGGCTAGCGGGGGGCTACAATGAGCAGTTCTTC.

This chain connects TRBV12-5 to TRBJ1-1; possible D gene TRBD1, 6 bases. This CDR3 has 16 residues. Germline V lookup: CDR1 LGHNT, CDR2 FRNRAP. V lost 2 bases and J lost 1, with 14 bases in between. CDR3 in DNA: TGTGCTAGTGGTTTGCCGAACAGGGTGGGGAACACTGAAGCTTTCTTT. This encodes CASGLPNRVGNTEAFF. The full variable domain, in which reference TRBV12-5 and TRBJ1-1 provide the parts outside the CDR3, is DARVTQTPRHKVTEMGQEVTMRCQPILGHNTVFWYRQTMMQGLELLAYFRNRAPLDDSGMPKDRFSAEMPDATLATLKIQPSEPRDSAVYFCASGLPNRVGNTEAFFGQGTRLTVV.

The chain joins TRBV11-1 to TRBJ1-1, with 9 bases fitting TRBD1. From germline, CDR1 is SGHAT and CDR2 FQDESV (reference sequence). V was clipped by 7 bases and J by 5 bases; unmatched bases: 5. CDR3 size: 13 residues. This CDR3 reads CASKGTGRTEAFF. CDR3 nucleotides: TGTGCCAGCAAGGGGACAGGGCGAACTGAAGCTTTCTTT.

The CDR3 coding sequence is TGTGCCAGTAGCTTCCAGCGGGGGAGTCGGAACACCGGGGAGCTGTTTTTT. Translating it yields CASSFQRGSRNTGELFF. The chain has TRBV19 and TRBJ2-2; 8 bases match TRBD2. The germline CDR1 and CDR2 sequences are LNHDA and SQIVND (reference sequence). The J segment lost 1 base and the V segment lost 6 bases, leaving 10 bases of the junction unmatched. The CDR3 extends over 17 amino acids.